The rows below give T cell receptor beta chains drawn from one sample of a study of cytomegalovirus exposure and HLA in healthy donors. Profiled with immunoSEQ multiplex PCR; TCRdb holds only in-frame clones, not every one. The repertoire holds about 160,000 clones, approximately 80% seen once, with less than 2.5% in the top ten. Sample: PBMCs. These receptors all stem from a man in his forties or fifties in good health and CMV-seropositive. Both conserved end residues are part of each CDR3. D genes are given only for firm matches. Expanded clones are given a class, and other clones once, few, many or no size at all.

size,D,V,J,DNA,CDR3
few,-,TRBV7-9,TRBJ1-1,TGTGCCAGCTCAGATCGGGGGGCGAGCACTGAAGCTTTCTTT,CASSDRGASTEAFF
-,TRBD1,TRBV4-1,TRBJ1-3,TGCGCCAGCAGCCAAACCTGGGGACAGAAATCTGGAAACACCATATATTTT,CASSQTWGQKSGNTIYF
-,TRBD1,TRBV6-1,TRBJ2-6,TGTGCCAGCAGTGTGGACAGGGCAAGTTATTCTGGGGCCAACGTCCTGACTTTC,CASSVDRASYSGANVLTF
-,TRBD2,TRBV25-1,TRBJ2-1,TGTGCCAGCAGTGAATATGAACTAGCGGGGGGCAATGAGCAGTTCTTC,CASSEYELAGGNEQFF
-,-,TRBV6-4,TRBJ1-2,TGTGCCAGCAGTGACTGGGCGGGGAACTATGGCTACACCTTC,CASSDWAGNYGYTF
-,TRBD1,TRBV28,TRBJ1-2,TGTGCCAGCAGTTTTGGTGGCAGGGGGCAGACGGGCTACACCTTC,CASSFGGRGQTGYTF
-,-,TRBV19,TRBJ1-5,TGTGCCAGTAGTATAGAGGGACTTAATCAGCCCCAGCATTTT,CASSIEGLNQPQHF
-,TRBD1,TRBV19,TRBJ2-7,TGTGCCAGTAGCGTTCCGGGACAGGGCGACGAGCAGTACTTC,CASSVPGQGDEQYF
-,-,TRBV5-4,TRBJ2-4,TGTGCCAGCAGCTTGGATACTACACAAAACATTCAGTACTTC,CASSLDTTQNIQYF
few,-,TRBV28,TRBJ2-2,TGTGCCAGCAGTTTGGGACAGAACACCGGGGAGCTGTTTTTT,CASSLGQNTGELFF